The 7 T cell receptor beta chains below were found in one sample sequenced in a study of blood T cell repertoires in COVID-19. Measured with immunoSEQ multiplex PCR; TCRdb has only the in-frame clones, and not every one. This table has about 270,000 clones, around 89% appearing once. Material: PBMCs or T cells enriched from blood (not recorded which). These receptor sequences come from a woman in her twenties or thirties with acute COVID-19.

This clone came up once. The J gene is TRBJ2-5, the V gene TRBV24-1; D uncertain. The CDR3 covers 12 residues. CDR1 is KGHDR, CDR2 SFDVKD, per germline. Trimming took off 4 bases at V and 4 bases at J, with 6 bases between the two ends. The DNA for the CDR3 is TGTGCCACCAGTGACACTCTAGAGACCCAGTACTTC. Its protein product is CATSDTLETQYF.

The chain employs TRBV7-8 and TRBJ2-2; 14 bases are a match to TRBD2. V was pared by 5 bases and J by 9 bases, with 11 bases of the junction left unmatched. This CDR3 is built from 17 residues. Germline-derived CDR1 and CDR2 are SGHVS and FQNEAQ. CDR3 amino acids: CASSHKGLAGGSRELFF. DNA of the CDR3: TGTGCCAGCAGCCATAAAGGACTAGCGGGAGGCAGCAGGGAGCTGTTTTTT.

This clone has only one observation. V is TRBV6-5 and J is TRBJ2-3, with 8 bases fitting TRBD2. Germline V gene data show CDR1 as MNHEY and CDR2 as SVGAGI. Trimming cost V 7 bases and J 2 bases; bases outside gene matches: 5. The CDR3 covers 14 residues. The CDR3 region is CASTGGGPTDTQYF. CDR3 sequence (DNA): TGTGCCAGCACCGGGGGGGGGCCCACAGATACGCAGTATTTT.

The chain links TRBV23-1 to TRBJ2-1; D gene unclear. TRBV23-1 is an open reading frame, and its role is uncertain. Trimming removed 2 bases at V and 8 bases at J, with 40 bases between. The CDR3 totals 23 residues. The CDR3 nucleotides are TGCGCCAGCAGTCAACCCTGGTCCATTTTGTACAAAGCTGTAACATTGTGTCAGGATGAGCAGTTCTTC. It is translated as CASSQPWSILYKAVTLCQDEQFF.

The chain carries TRBV3-1 (or the pseudogene TRBV3-2) and TRBJ2-4; TRBD2 matches 7 bases. This CDR3 has 17 residues. V was clipped by 1 base and J by 1 base; unmatched bases: 7. Looked up from germline, CDR1 is LGHDT and CDR2 is YNNKEL (reference sequence). CDR3 loop: CASSQAIREVAKNIQYF. Written as DNA, the CDR3 is TGTGCCAGCAGCCAAGCCATCCGGGAGGTGGCCAAAAACATTCAGTACTTC.

With respect to this clone: The junction and the germline gene differ at one end; a read error may be behind it. This chain uses TRBV5-1 with TRBJ2-7; 7 bases map to TRBD1. CDR3 size: 15 residues. Germline loops: CDR1 SGHRS, CDR2 YFSETQ. CDR3 residues: CASNLGQSDTNEQYF. The CDR3 DNA sequence: TGCGCCAGCAACTTGGGACAGTCTGACACCAACGAGCAGTACTTC. The full variable domain, completed using reference TRBV5-1 and TRBJ2-7, is KAGVTQTPRYLIKTRGQQVTLSCSPISGHRSVSWYQQTPGQGLQFLFEYFSETQRNKGNFPGRFSGRQFSNSRSEMNVSTLELGDSALYLCASNLGQSDTNEQYFGPGTRLTVT.

The chain carries TRBV4-2 and TRBJ2-5, with a weak D call TRBD1 (6 bases). CDR3 size: 15 residues. Germline V gene lookup returns CDR1 LGHNA and CDR2 YNFKEQ. The V and J ends lost 2 bases and 2 bases respectively, with 12 bases between them. The CDR3 reads CASSQTGTPQETQYF. As DNA, the CDR3 is TGTGCCAGCAGCCAAACCGGGACACCACAAGAGACCCAGTACTTC.